Each of the 20 T cell receptor beta chains below was sequenced from the same sample in a study of blood T cell repertoires in COVID-19. The data were produced by immunoSEQ multiplex PCR, yet TCRdb's version contains in-frame clones alone and is incomplete. The data show roughly 100,000 clones, around 84% seen once. The sequencing input was peripheral blood. The origin of the receptors is a human donor in a cohort sampled during active COVID-19.

This clone appeared a few times. V gene TRBV18 combines with J gene TRBJ1-2; 7 nucleotides match TRBD1. V gave up 5 bases and J gave up 4 bases; unmatched junction bases: 4. The CDR3 consists of 13 residues. Germline V CDR1 and CDR2: KGHSH, LQKENI. The CDR3 DNA follows: TGTGCCAGCTCAACGGGACAGTTCTATGGCTACACCTTC. Protein product: CASSTGQFYGYTF.

The chain uses TRBV4-2 and TRBJ1-5, with D possibly TRBD1 on 5 matching bases. CDR1 and CDR2 from the germline V gene are LGHNA and YNFKEQ. The CDR3 runs to 14 residues. V shed 3 bases and J shed 4 bases, with 10 bases lying between them. The CDR3 DNA is TGTGCCAGCAGCCAGGTTTCAGGGAATCAGCCCCAGCATTTT. Translation: CASSQVSGNQPQHF.

The rearrangement joins TRBV28 to TRBJ1-5; TRBD1 matches 7 bases. The CDR3 has 16 residues. Germline V lookup: CDR1 MDHEN, CDR2 SYDVKM. With V trimmed by 8 bases and J by 0 bases, 10 bases remained unmatched. CDR3 nucleotide sequence: TGTGCCAGCGGGGACCGGGACAGCTATAGCAATCAGCCCCAGCATTTT. Its protein is CASGDRDSYSNQPQHF.

This rearrangement joins TRBV19 to TRBJ1-4; 8 bases fit TRBD1. Germline CDR1 LNHDA, CDR2 SQIVND (reference sequence). Germline trimming cut 5 bases from V and 3 bases from J; bases unmatched to any gene: 5. The CDR3 length is 15 residues. The CDR3 region has the DNA TGTGCCAGTAGTCAGATGGGACAGGCTAATGAAAAACTGTTTTTT. Its translation is CASSQMGQANEKLFF.

The count of this clone is one. The chain recombines TRBV7-9 with TRBJ1-2; TRBD1 matches 9 bases. Losses at the gene ends were 4 bases for V and 7 bases for J; bases not matched to a gene: 7. This CDR3 has 14 amino acids. The germline gives CDR1 SEHNR, CDR2 FQNEAQ (reference sequence). The CDR3 bases are TGTGCCAGCAGCTCAGAAAACAGGGGGCGTGGCTACACCTTC. As protein: CASSSENRGRGYTF.

The chain joins TRBV6-5 to TRBJ2-3; D gene ambiguous. The CDR3 spans 14 residues. The germline CDR1 and CDR2 sequences are MNHEY and SVGAGI. Deletions cut 8 bases from V and 4 bases from J, with 16 bases between. DNA of the CDR3: TGTGCCAGCCGGATTCTACTCGGAGCAGATACGCAGTATTTT. Protein: CASRILLGADTQYF.

This chain joins TRBV28 and TRBJ2-3; tentative D call: TRBD1 (6 bases). V was cut by 7 bases and J by 10 bases, with 21 bases left in between. Looked up from germline, CDR1 is MDHEN and CDR2 is SYDVKM. The CDR3 spans 14 residues. CDR3 in DNA: TGTGCCAGCATCCGAAAGGGTGGGGGCCGGGCGCAGTATTTT. It yields the protein CASIRKGGGRAQYF.

This chain connects TRBV7-2 to TRBJ2-2; 7 nucleotides line up with TRBD2. V was clipped by 0 bases and J by 0 bases; unmatched bases: 4. Germline V lookup: CDR1 SGHTA, CDR2 FQGNSA. CDR3 size: 17 residues. CDR3 bases: TGTGCCAGCAGCTTAGCGGTAACTAGCGCGAACACCGGGGAGCTGTTTTTT. This encodes CASSLAVTSANTGELFF.

The chain links TRBV3-1 (or the pseudogene TRBV3-2) to TRBJ2-5, with a possible D match to TRBD2 (5 bases). The CDR3 sequence is 11 residues long. V was trimmed by 0 bases and J by 10 bases, leaving 6 bases between them. The germline V gene encodes CDR1 LGHDT and CDR2 YNNKEL (reference sequence). The CDR3 region has the DNA TGTGCCAGCAGCCAAGATGAGGGCCAGTACTTC. Its protein product is CASSQDEGQYF.

The chain recombines TRBV5-6 with TRBJ2-3, with TRBD1 identical over 9 bases. This CDR3 is built from 16 residues. With 0 bases clipped from V and 5 bases from J, the junction kept 7 bases outside the gene matches. Germline V gives CDR1 SGHDT, CDR2 YYEEEE. CDR3 in amino acids: CASSLEGQGRIDTQYF. CDR3 nucleotide sequence: TGTGCCAGCAGCTTGGAAGGACAGGGGCGGATAGATACGCAGTATTTT.

The chain joins TRBV3-1 (or the pseudogene TRBV3-2) to TRBJ2-3, with D possibly matching TRBD2 (5 bases). The CDR3 loop spans 12 amino acids. Germline V lookup: CDR1 LGHDT, CDR2 YNNKEL (reference sequence). The V and J ends lost 4 bases and 8 bases respectively, with 10 bases between them. For the CDR3, the DNA is TGTGCCAGCAGCCCCCCGGGAAGTACGCAGTATTTT. This translates into CASSPPGSTQYF.

V is TRBV3-1 (or the pseudogene TRBV3-2) and J is TRBJ2-7; D is perhaps TRBD1 (6 bases). Germline CDR1 LGHDT, CDR2 YNNKEL (reference sequence). The ends were cut back, 4 bases at V and 0 bases at J, with 16 bases in the middle. This CDR3 region has 16 residues. CDR3 nucleotides: TGTGCCAGCAGCCCCTATACAGGACAGAGCTCCTACGAGCAGTACTTC. Amino acid sequence: CASSPYTGQSSYEQYF.

This clone was recorded a few times. The rearrangement joins TRBV3-1 (or the pseudogene TRBV3-2) to TRBJ2-7; TRBD2 might be the D (6 bases). Trimming removed 4 bases at V and 1 base at J, with 11 bases between. CDR1 is LGHDT, CDR2 YNNKEL, per germline (reference sequence). The CDR3 is made up of 14 amino acids. DNA for the CDR3: TGTGCCAGCAGCCTCCGGGACTCTTCCTACGAGCAGTACTTC. Protein sequence: CASSLRDSSYEQYF.

The V and J genes are TRBV19 and TRBJ2-5; TRBD2 is a possible D gene (6 bases). The CDR3 sequence is 15 residues long. Between the trimmed V and J ends, which lost 4 bases and 2 bases, there was a span of 14 bases. The germline CDR1 and CDR2 sequences are LNHDA and SQIVND (reference sequence). DNA of the CDR3: TGTGCCAGTAGTAATTTAGCGGCCCCTCAAGAGACCCAGTACTTC. Its protein product is CASSNLAAPQETQYF.

This clone has just one count. The CDR3 DNA follows: TGTGCCAGCAGCCAAGATGCCCTAGCGGGGGCCCCGGTCTCCTACGAGCAGTACTTC. Translating gives CASSQDALAGAPVSYEQYF. This chain joins TRBV4-2 and TRBJ2-7, with 10 bases lining up with TRBD2. The J segment lost 0 bases and the V segment lost 0 bases, leaving 11 bases of the junction unmatched. The germline V gene encodes CDR1 LGHNA and CDR2 YNFKEQ. The CDR3 has 19 amino acids.

V is TRBV5-4 and J is TRBJ1-2, with TRBD1 as a possible D gene (6 bases). This CDR3 is built from 12 residues. V lost 0 bases, J lost 8 bases, and 8 bases lay in between. From germline, CDR1 is SGHNT and CDR2 YYREEE (reference sequence). In DNA, the CDR3 is TGTGCCAGCAGCTTGGCAGGGGACGGCTACACCTTC. The encoded protein is CASSLAGDGYTF. Together with reference TRBV5-4 and TRBJ1-2, the CDR3 gives the full variable domain: ETGVTQSPTHLIKTRGQQVTLRCSSQSGHNTVSWYQQALGQGPQFIFQYYREEENGRGNFPPRFSGLQFPNYSSELNVNALELDDSALYLCASSLAGDGYTFGSGTRLTVV.

This sequence joins TRBV7-9 and TRBJ2-3; D is perhaps TRBD2 (6 bases). The length of the CDR3 is 13 residues. Germline CDR1 reads SEHNR; CDR2 reads FQNEAQ (reference sequence). V shed 2 bases and J shed 4 bases, with 7 bases lying between them. The CDR3 spells CASSLPGADTQYF. The DNA for the CDR3 is TGTGCCAGCAGCTTACCGGGGGCAGATACGCAGTATTTT.

The rearrangement joins TRBV7-3 to TRBJ2-1; no clear D gene. The CDR3 covers 15 residues. The V end lost 5 bases, the J end lost 0 bases, and 11 bases lay between the germline ends. CDR1 and CDR2 (germline): SGHTA, FQGTGA. CDR3 residues: CASSIDYSSYNEQFF. CDR3 bases: TGTGCCAGCAGCATAGATTACAGCTCCTACAATGAGCAGTTCTTC.

The chain uses TRBV28 and TRBJ2-5; 8 nucleotides match TRBD2. The junction had 8 bases not matched to a gene; V was cut back by 11 bases and J by 6 bases. This CDR3 is built from 12 residues. Germline CDR1 and CDR2: MDHEN and SYDVKM. CDR3 coding DNA: TGTGCCTGCGGGGGGCTCTTGAAGACCCAGTACTTC. This sequence encodes CACGGLLKTQYF.

The V and J genes are TRBV6-5 and TRBJ2-1, with D possibly being TRBD2 (6 bases). Germline loops: CDR1 MNHEY, CDR2 SVGAGI. This CDR3 spans 14 amino acids. V was pared by 2 bases and J by 5 bases, with 10 bases between. CDR3 DNA: TGTGCCAGCAGTTACCGCGGGATACACAATGAGCAGTTCTTC. Translated, it gives CASSYRGIHNEQFF.